The present entry profiles one T cell receptor (beta chain) with its context. Its antigen remains undetermined. Nothing much larger sits one base from this clone, and base qualities are not available. Receptor libraries were prepared by the immunoSEQ multiplex PCR assay. Genomic DNA from the sorted T-cell subsets was used to amplify rearranged TCR beta chain products, which were then sequenced. Per the source publication's procedure: Shannon entropy and Simpson indices were used to quantify the repertoire diversity of productive TCR beta rearrangements. To assess clonal expansion, the frequencies of the 100 most abundant productive TCR beta clonotypes were added up as a share of total reads. The TRB repertoires were evaluated with a self-reactivity index based on amino acid usage at CDR3beta positions 6 and 7. Repertoire analyses used two-way ANOVA; flow cytometric analyses used Student t or Mann-Whitney tests. Held by TCRdb, this immuneACCESS table contains in-frame sequences only and omits some clones. Under half of the omission traces to an unresolved V gene where checked; the cause of the rest is unknown. That table furnishes V, J and clone size, whereas the DNA furnished D and trimming. The table for this sample lists roughly 29,000 clones; 80% to 95% of them were counted only once. The biggest ten clones account for over 0.75% of the sample.

Before genomic DNA was extracted, regulatory T cells were isolated from blood as CD4+CD25-high CD127-low cells. For repertoire analyses, the comparison group consisted of eight or nine healthy control donors. This entry belongs to a study of regulatory and conventional T cells in RAG deficiency (TCRdb year 2017). A note on the overall study: High-throughput TCR beta sequencing was used to compare the repertoire diversity and composition of Treg, conventional CD4+ and CD8+ T cells between RAG-deficient patients and healthy controls. General findings and caveats noted by the study authors: Shorter CDR3 lengths were found in all patient T-cell subsets, and >85% Treg-Tconv repertoire overlap at nucleotide and amino acid level was observed in Omenn syndrome patients. The CD25-high CD127-low cells sorted from Omenn syndrome patients may be peripherally activated cells rather than true Treg cells. Some T-cell subset analyses were not performed for some subjects. Markedly lower Shannon entropy and higher Simpson indices were observed in RAG-deficient patients than in control T-cell subpopulations. In Omenn syndrome and CID/AS patients compared with controls, about 98-fold fewer unique TCR beta sequences were detected from Treg cells, versus about 9.7-fold fewer for other subsets.

Deletion took 0 bases off V and 5 bases off J, with a span of 5 bases between the germline ends. CDR1 and CDR2 are read off the germline V gene as MGHRA and YSYEKL. The CDR3 numbers 13 residues from cysteine through phenylalanine. Only the CDR3 DNA is retained, 39 bases long and in frame from the first base. This sample also appeared in a second study, on regulatory T cells. As that second study puts it: For the multiplex PCR, 52 forward TRBV primers and 13 reverse TRBJ primers were used, and amplification bias was corrected with both assay-based and computational methods. Restricted unique TRB V-J pairs and skewed V and J gene usage were observed in patient repertoires, most markedly in regulatory T cells. The study compared T-cell receptor beta repertoires of sorted regulatory, conventional CD4+ and CD8+ T cells between CD3G-deficient patients and healthy controls. Ficoll density separation was used to isolate peripheral blood mononuclear cells. Rearranged TRB loci were amplified from genomic DNA by multiplex PCR within the immunoSEQ assay. TRB amplicons were sequenced on an Illumina HiSeq platform. Raw sequences were error-filtered and aligned to reference gene sequences by custom algorithms, then analyzed with the immunoSEQ online tools. The frequencies of productive and nonproductive TRB rearrangements were evaluated among unique sequences as well as among total sequences. Prism software was used to run t tests, Mann-Whitney tests or two-way ANOVA for comparisons between groups.

The chain joins TRBV4-1 to TRBJ1-5, with the D segment identity uncertain. Sequenced material: Tregs sorted from blood. This sequence originates from a human donor in good health. The CDR3 reads as follows: CASSQDNYQPQHF. The bases read TGCGCCAGCAGCCAAGATAACTATCAGCCCCAGCATTTT.